This paragraph covers one TCR beta chain sequence. It has no known antigen specificity. At one boundary the junction diverges from the germline segment, which might be a read error. Library preparation was by 5' RACE. The listed sequencing device is Illumina HiSeq 2000. Template switching introduced a universal primer binding site; the final cDNA contained a unique molecular identifier, enabling accurate counting of TCR cDNA molecules. Specific primers in the conserved constant-segment region were used to synthesize first-strand cDNA for TCR alpha and beta chains. To control for contamination, every cDNA library was double barcoded, receiving both a SMART-Mk sample barcode and Illumina barcodes. TruSeq adapter sequences along with Illumina sample barcodes were introduced in two successive PCR steps. The TCR alpha and beta cDNA libraries were sequenced on the Illumina HiSeq platform using custom primers. The authors' pipeline ran thus. Unique molecular identifiers were extracted from raw reads with MiGEC, and CDR3 positions were determined with MiXCR. Recombination models were inferred per individual with the repgenHMM and IGoR tools using an EM algorithm. The tcR package in R was used for shared clonotype analysis, with sharing normalized by the product of cloneset sizes. To study raw recombination free of thymic and clonal selection effects, out-of-frame nonproductive sequences were analyzed. TCRdb itself trimmed the public reads at Q25 with fastp, ran MiXCR and retained productive beta chains. Every CDR3 protein is listed once, alongside the most common genes and DNA of its rows. The V and J calls here are based on TCRdb, not the publication. The table for this sample lists roughly 750,000 distinct CDR3 sequences; 21% of them were counted only once. The biggest ten clones account for 4.3% of the sample.

The data belong to a study of identical twins (dated by TCRdb to between 2015 and 2016). Describing the broader study: To test whether fetal clonotypes persist, the study used deep sequencing on TCR alpha and beta repertoires from monozygotic twins, unrelated adults of various ages, and cord blood. Replicate twin experiments were performed at different times using different library preparation protocols to rule out contamination.

Overall study outcomes, separate from this receptor: A weaker excess of twin sharing was found in beta out-of-frame sequences because the signal-to-noise ratio was lowered by fewer shared sequences. In monozygotic twins, recombination models systematically underestimated out-of-frame TCR alpha sharing, but the models matched the sharing seen between unrelated individuals. Invariant T cells such as MAIT and iNKT could partly confound zero-insertion analyses, though diverse VJ usage argued against this for most clonotypes. Fewer insertions were carried by abundant cord blood beta clonotypes; a weaker similar trend was observed in young adult naive repertoires, while no such trend was observed in memory repertoires. Because the same donors could not be followed over many years, conclusions were based on cross-sectional statistical analysis. Out-of-frame TCR alpha sequences shared between twins showed an excess of low generation-probability sequences compared with coincidental sharing between unrelated individuals.

From its cysteine to its phenylalanine, the CDR3 spans 18 amino acids. Only the CDR3 DNA is retained, 54 bases long and in frame from the first base. The germline V gene supplies CDR1 ENHRY and CDR2 SYGVKD. Every donor was a healthy Caucasian. The twin cohort consisted of three pairs of female monozygotic twins, all aged about 18 to 29 years. The RNA used for TCR libraries was isolated from peripheral blood mononuclear cells. These records were also assigned to another study, of T cells expressing NK-cell markers. Reported in the second study: Three sorted T-cell subsets (CD3+CD56+NKG2C+, CD3+CD56+NKG2C- and CD3+CD56-NKG2C+) from several donors had their TCR beta-chain repertoires profiled. Of the eight sequenced donors, seven were found to be HCMV-seropositive and one was found to be HCMV-seronegative. To restrict sorting to alphabetaTCR-expressing T cells, an anti-gammadeltaTCR antibody was added in several experiments. In several donors, the dominant CD3+CD56+NKG2C+ clonotypes were found to rank among the top 10 CD8+ clonotypes and to make up about 1.0-7.5% of CD8+ T cells. Those dominant clonotypes were again the most abundant among CD3+CD56-NKG2C+ cells in several donors, at about 28.3-60.1%. Whether the expanded NKG2C-expressing T cell clones were specific for HCMV antigens remained unclear. The study sequenced eight donors, all healthy volunteers chosen at random: three men and five women. HCMV serostatus was determined by detecting HCMV-specific IgG in serum with a commercial ELISA kit. Bulk peripheral blood T-cell repertoires were additionally sequenced from unsorted PBMC for over 5 donors. Reads were demultiplexed and grouped by UMI with MIGEC, and clonotypes were assembled and quantified with MiTCR. To exclude erroneous sequences, only TCR cDNA sequences supported by at least two reads were retained. The tcR package was used for downstream repertoire analysis, and clonotypes were matched across fractions by CDR3 nucleotide sequence plus V segment. Antigen specificity was annotated against VDJdb with VDJmatch, allowing one amino acid substitution in CDR3.

The sequencing input was PBMCs. The receptor was isolated from a woman aged 18-35 years in good health. This sequence uses TRBV10-3 and TRBJ2-1; the D gene cannot be resolved beyond TRBD1 or TRBD2, each matching 5 bases. The CDR3 reads CAFSRARGAASSYNEQFF. The DNA sequence is given as TGTGCCTTCAGTAGGGCTAGGGGAGCGGCTAGCTCCTACAATGAGCAGTTCTTC.